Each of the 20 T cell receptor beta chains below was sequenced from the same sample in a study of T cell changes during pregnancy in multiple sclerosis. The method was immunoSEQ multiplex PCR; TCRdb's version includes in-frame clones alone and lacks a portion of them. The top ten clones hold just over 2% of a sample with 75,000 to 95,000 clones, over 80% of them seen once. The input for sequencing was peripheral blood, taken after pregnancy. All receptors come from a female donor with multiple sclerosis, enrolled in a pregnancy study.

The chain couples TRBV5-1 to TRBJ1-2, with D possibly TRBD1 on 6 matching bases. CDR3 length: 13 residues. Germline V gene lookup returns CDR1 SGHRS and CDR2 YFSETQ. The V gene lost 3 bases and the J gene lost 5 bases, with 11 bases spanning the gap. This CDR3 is CASSSGESYGYTF. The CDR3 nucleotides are TGCGCCAGCAGCTCAGGGGAGTCTTATGGCTACACCTTC.

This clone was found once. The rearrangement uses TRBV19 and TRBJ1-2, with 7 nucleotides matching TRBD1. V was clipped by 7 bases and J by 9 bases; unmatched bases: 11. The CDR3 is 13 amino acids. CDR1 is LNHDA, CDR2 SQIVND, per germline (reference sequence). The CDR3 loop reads CASNPGGGASYTF. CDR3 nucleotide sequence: TGTGCCAGTAACCCCGGAGGGGGCGCGAGCTACACCTTC.

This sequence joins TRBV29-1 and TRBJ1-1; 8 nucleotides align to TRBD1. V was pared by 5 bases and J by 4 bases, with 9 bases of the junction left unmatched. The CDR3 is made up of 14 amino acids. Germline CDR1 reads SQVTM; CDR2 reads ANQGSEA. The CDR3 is CSVRAGGLGTEAFF. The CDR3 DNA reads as TGCAGCGTTAGGGCAGGGGGCCTTGGCACTGAAGCTTTCTTT.

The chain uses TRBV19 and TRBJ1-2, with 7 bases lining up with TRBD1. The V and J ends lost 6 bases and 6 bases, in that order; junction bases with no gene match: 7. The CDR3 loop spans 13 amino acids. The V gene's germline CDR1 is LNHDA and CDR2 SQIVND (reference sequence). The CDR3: CASSQGDSHGYTF. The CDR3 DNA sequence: TGTGCCAGTAGCCAGGGGGACAGTCATGGCTACACCTTC.

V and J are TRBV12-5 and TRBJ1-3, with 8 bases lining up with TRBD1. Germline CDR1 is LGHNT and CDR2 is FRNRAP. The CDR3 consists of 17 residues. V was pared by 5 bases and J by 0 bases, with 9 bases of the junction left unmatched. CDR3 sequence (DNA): TGTGCTAGTGGTGCAAGGGGACAGGTTTTCTCTGGAAACACCATATATTTT. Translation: CASGARGQVFSGNTIYF.

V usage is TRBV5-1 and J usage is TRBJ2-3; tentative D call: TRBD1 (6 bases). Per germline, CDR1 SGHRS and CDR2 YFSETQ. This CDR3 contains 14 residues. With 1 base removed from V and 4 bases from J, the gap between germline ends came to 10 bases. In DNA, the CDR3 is TGCGCCAGCAGCTTGAACAGGGTATCAGATACGCAGTATTTT. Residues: CASSLNRVSDTQYF.

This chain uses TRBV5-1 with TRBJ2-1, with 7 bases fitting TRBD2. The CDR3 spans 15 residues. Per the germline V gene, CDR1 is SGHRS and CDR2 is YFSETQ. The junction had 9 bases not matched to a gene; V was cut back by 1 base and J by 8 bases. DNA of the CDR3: TGCGCCAGCAGCTTGATAGCGGGTCCGGCACATGAGCAGTTCTTC. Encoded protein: CASSLIAGPAHEQFF.

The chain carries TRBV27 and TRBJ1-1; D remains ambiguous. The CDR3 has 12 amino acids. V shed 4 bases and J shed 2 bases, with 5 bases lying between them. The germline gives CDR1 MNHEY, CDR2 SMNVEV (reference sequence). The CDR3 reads CASSSVNTEAFF. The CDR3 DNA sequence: TGTGCCAGCAGTTCCGTAAACACTGAAGCTTTCTTT.

The CDR3: CIGGRAGNEQFF. The DNA of the CDR3 is TGCATCGGGGGGCGAGCGGGGAATGAGCAGTTCTTC. The chain uses TRBV29-1 and TRBJ2-1, with a tentative D call TRBD2 (7 bases). This CDR3 has 12 residues. Germline assignment: CDR1 SQVTM and CDR2 ANQGSEA.

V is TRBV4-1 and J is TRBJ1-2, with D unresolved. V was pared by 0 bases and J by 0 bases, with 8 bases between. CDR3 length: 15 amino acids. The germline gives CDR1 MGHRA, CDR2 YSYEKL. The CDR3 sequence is CASSQDDSANYGYTF. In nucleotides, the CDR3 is TGCGCCAGCAGCCAAGATGACTCCGCTAACTATGGCTACACCTTC.

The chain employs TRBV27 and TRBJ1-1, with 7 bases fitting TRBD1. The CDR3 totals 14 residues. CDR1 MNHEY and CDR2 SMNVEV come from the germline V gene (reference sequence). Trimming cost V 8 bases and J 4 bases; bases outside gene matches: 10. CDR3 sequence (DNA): TGTGCCAGCGCTCAGAGGGCAGGGGGCACTGAAGCTTTCTTT. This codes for CASAQRAGGTEAFF.

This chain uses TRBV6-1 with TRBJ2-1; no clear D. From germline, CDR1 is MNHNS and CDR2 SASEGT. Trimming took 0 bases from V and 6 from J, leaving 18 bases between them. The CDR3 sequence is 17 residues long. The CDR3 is CASSEAGAAANVNEQFF. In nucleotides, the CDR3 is TGTGCCAGCAGTGAAGCCGGCGCGGCCGCTAACGTCAATGAGCAGTTCTTC.

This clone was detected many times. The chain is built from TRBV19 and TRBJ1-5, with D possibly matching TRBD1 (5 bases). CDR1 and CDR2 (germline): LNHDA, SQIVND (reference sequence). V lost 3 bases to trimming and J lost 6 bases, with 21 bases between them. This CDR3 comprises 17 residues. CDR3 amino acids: CASSMGNPQGAFQPQHF. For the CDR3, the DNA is TGTGCCAGTAGTATGGGGAACCCACAAGGGGCCTTTCAGCCCCAGCATTTT.

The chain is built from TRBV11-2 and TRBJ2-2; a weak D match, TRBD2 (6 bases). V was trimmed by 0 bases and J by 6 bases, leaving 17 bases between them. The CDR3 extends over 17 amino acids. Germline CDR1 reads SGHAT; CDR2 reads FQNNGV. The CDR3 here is CASSLDGGSLVSGELFF. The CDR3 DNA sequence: TGTGCCAGCAGCTTAGATGGAGGGTCCCTCGTATCCGGGGAGCTGTTTTTT.

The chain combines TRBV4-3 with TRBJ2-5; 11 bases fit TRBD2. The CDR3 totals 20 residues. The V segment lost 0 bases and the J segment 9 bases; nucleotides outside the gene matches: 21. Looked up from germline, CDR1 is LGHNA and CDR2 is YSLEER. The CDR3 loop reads CASSQDGGAPGTSGGGPQYF. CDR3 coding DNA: TGCGCCAGCAGCCAAGATGGGGGGGCCCCCGGGACTAGCGGCGGAGGGCCCCAGTACTTC.

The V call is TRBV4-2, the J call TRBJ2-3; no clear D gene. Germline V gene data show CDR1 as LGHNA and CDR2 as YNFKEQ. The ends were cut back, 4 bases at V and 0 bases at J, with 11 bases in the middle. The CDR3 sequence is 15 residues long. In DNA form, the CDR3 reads TGTGCCAGCAGCCTCGAGCGACCTAGCACAGATACGCAGTATTTT. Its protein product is CASSLERPSTDTQYF.

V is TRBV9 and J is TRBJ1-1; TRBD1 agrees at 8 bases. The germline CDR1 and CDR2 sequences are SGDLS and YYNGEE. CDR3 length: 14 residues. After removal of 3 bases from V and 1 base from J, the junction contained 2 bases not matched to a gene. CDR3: CASSETGGNTEAFF. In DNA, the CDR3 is TGTGCCAGCAGCGAAACAGGGGGGAACACTGAAGCTTTCTTT.

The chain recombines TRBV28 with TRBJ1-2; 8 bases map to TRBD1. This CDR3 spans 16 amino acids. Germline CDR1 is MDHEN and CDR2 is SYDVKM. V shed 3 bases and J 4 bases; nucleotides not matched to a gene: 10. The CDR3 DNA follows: TGTGCCAGCAGTTTCCCGGACAGGGAAACGCTCTATGGCTACACCTTC. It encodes CASSFPDRETLYGYTF.

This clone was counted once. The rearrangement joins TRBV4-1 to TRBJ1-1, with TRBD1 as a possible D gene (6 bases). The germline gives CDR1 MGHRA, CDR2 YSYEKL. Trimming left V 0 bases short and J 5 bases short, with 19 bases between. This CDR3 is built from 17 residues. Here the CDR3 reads CASSQDGDTGYNTEAFF. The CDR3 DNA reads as TGCGCCAGCAGCCAAGACGGTGATACAGGGTATAATACTGAAGCTTTCTTT.

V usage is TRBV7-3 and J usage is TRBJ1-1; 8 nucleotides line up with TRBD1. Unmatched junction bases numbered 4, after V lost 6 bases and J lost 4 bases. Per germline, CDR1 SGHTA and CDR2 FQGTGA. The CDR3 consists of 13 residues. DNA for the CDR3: TGTGCCAGCAGGCTGGGGACAGGCACTGAAGCTTTCTTT. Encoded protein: CASRLGTGTEAFF. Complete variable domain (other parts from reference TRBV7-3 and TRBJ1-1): GAGVSQTPSNKVTEKGKYVELRCDPISGHTALYWYRQSLGQGPEFLIYFQGTGAADDSGLPNDRFFAVRPEGSVSTLKIQRTERGDSAVYLCASRLGTGTEAFFGQGTRLTVV.